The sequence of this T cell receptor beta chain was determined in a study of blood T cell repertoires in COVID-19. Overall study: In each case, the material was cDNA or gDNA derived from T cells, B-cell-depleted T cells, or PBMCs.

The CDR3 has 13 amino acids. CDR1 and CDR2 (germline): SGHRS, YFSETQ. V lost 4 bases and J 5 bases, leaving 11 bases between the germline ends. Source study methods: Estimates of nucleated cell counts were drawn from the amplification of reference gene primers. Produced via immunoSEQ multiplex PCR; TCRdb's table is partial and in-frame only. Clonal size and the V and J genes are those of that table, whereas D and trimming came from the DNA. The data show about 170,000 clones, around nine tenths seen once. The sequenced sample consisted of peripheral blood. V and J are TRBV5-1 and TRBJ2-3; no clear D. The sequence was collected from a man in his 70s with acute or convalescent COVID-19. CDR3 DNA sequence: TGCGCCAGCAGCACGTTTGGCGGAGATACGCAGTATTTT. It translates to CASSTFGGDTQYF.